This TCR beta chain was observed in a study of T cells in Graves' hyperthyroidism and ophthalmopathy. At the level of the study: Peripheral blood specimens were obtained at initial diagnosis, prior to any treatment. Study-wide results and limits: Prediction of ophthalmopathy progression came a median roughly 6.6 months pre-onset. Blood shared most expanded thyroid clonotypes above 0.001.

Germline CDR1 SGHDT, CDR2 YYEEEE. CDR3 size: 14 residues. Trimming at V came to 7 bases and at J to 0 bases, leaving 4 bases not matched to a gene. TCR beta CDR3 regions were amplified from RNA transcripts. When the TCR CDR3 underwent first-round RT-PCR, the HTBI primer set was used. MiXCR, applied by TCRdb to the multiplex PCR reads, yields one record per CDR3 protein. The sample shows more than 250,000 distinct CDR3 sequences, nearly 15% of them seen only once. The blood sample predates any ophthalmopathy symptoms, coming from first hyperthyroidism diagnosis. This clonotype was seen at least ten times. The antigen remains undetermined.

Sequencing used blood. The V call is TRBV5-6, the J call TRBJ1-1, with 9 positions matching TRBD1. This receptor was taken from a woman aged 50 to 60 with Graves' hyperthyroidism that later progressed to Graves' ophthalmopathy. The DNA of the CDR3 is TGTGCCAGCCGGACAGGGGCCATGAACACTGAAGCTTTCTTT. Protein sequence: CASRTGAMNTEAFF. Variable domain in full (rest from reference TRBV5-6 and TRBJ1-1): DAGVTQSPTHLIKTRGQQVTLRCSPKSGHDTVSWYQQALGQGPQFIFQYYEEEERQRGNFPDRFSGHQFPNYSSELNVNALLLGDSALYLCASRTGAMNTEAFFGQGTRLTVV.